Sequencing of this TCR beta chain was carried out in a study of spatial heterogeneity in lung cancer. This clonotype showed up just a few times. Noted time point: blood at routine non-recurrence follow-up after resection. Whole RNA, isolated from tumor, nontumor lung or frozen PBMC, was sequenced without prior sorting. MiXCR, run by TCRdb on the 5' RACE reads, gives a single entry per CDR3 protein. This table holds about 120,000 distinct CDR3 sequences, less than 15% found once. CDR3 length equals 14 residues. This chain links TRBV21-1 with TRBJ1-4; the table's D call of TRBD1 was not tested on the DNA. TRBV21-1 is termed a pseudogene. This TCR came from a male donor with early-stage non-small cell lung cancer. This material consisted of PBMCs, taken at follow-up. The DNA for the CDR3 is TGTGCCAGCCATCCGGAAGGGCTCCCGGGAAAACTGTTTTTT. It yields the protein CASHPEGLPGKLFF.